This T cell receptor (beta chain) stems from a study of blood T cell repertoires in COVID-19. About the research overall: There were acute and convalescent COVID-19 samples, and they came from the United States, Italy and Spain. The cDNA or gDNA used as material had been derived from T cells, B-cell-depleted T cells, or PBMCs.

Authors' analysis steps: Counts of nucleated cells, estimated from reference gene primer amplification, were obtained. Assay: immunoSEQ multiplex PCR; the TCRdb copy retains only in-frame clones and omits some. The D gene and trimming were derived from the DNA, and the V and J assignments and clone size from that table. The sample lists around 140,000 clones, less than 90% occurring once. The sample consisted of peripheral blood. This TCR was recovered from a man in his fifties or sixties with acute or convalescent COVID-19.

The CDR3 sequence is CASSLEGRANYGYTF. In DNA form, the CDR3 reads TGCGCCAGCAGCTTGGAGGGCAGGGCTAACTATGGCTACACCTTC. This chain joins TRBV5-1 and TRBJ1-2; D might be TRBD1 (5 bases). This CDR3 contains 15 residues. Trimming shortened V by 0 bases and J by 0 bases, and 9 bases separated the two germline ends. Germline assignment: CDR1 SGHRS and CDR2 YFSETQ.